This T cell receptor (beta chain) was identified during a study of T cell clonotyping in hematopoietic cell transplantation. V lost 3 bases to trimming and J lost 5 bases, with 13 bases between them. The CDR3 has 14 residues. Germline V gene sequence: CDR1 MDHEN, CDR2 SYDVKM. Profiled with immunoSEQ multiplex PCR; TCRdb holds only in-frame clones, not every one. Among about 9,400 clones listed, over 75% were seen once. This receptor was identified in a male patient in his 40s who had an allogeneic stem cell transplant from a related donor, so the T cells may come from the graft donor. Some clones in this sample may be carry-over from other donors' samples. The sample was PBMCs, taken 180 days after allogeneic stem cell transplant. The V and J genes are TRBV28 and TRBJ1-2, with a weak D call TRBD1 (6 bases). The CDR3 loop is CASSLVQGLYGYTF. CDR3 bases: TGTGCCAGCAGTTTGGTACAGGGATTATATGGCTACACCTTC.